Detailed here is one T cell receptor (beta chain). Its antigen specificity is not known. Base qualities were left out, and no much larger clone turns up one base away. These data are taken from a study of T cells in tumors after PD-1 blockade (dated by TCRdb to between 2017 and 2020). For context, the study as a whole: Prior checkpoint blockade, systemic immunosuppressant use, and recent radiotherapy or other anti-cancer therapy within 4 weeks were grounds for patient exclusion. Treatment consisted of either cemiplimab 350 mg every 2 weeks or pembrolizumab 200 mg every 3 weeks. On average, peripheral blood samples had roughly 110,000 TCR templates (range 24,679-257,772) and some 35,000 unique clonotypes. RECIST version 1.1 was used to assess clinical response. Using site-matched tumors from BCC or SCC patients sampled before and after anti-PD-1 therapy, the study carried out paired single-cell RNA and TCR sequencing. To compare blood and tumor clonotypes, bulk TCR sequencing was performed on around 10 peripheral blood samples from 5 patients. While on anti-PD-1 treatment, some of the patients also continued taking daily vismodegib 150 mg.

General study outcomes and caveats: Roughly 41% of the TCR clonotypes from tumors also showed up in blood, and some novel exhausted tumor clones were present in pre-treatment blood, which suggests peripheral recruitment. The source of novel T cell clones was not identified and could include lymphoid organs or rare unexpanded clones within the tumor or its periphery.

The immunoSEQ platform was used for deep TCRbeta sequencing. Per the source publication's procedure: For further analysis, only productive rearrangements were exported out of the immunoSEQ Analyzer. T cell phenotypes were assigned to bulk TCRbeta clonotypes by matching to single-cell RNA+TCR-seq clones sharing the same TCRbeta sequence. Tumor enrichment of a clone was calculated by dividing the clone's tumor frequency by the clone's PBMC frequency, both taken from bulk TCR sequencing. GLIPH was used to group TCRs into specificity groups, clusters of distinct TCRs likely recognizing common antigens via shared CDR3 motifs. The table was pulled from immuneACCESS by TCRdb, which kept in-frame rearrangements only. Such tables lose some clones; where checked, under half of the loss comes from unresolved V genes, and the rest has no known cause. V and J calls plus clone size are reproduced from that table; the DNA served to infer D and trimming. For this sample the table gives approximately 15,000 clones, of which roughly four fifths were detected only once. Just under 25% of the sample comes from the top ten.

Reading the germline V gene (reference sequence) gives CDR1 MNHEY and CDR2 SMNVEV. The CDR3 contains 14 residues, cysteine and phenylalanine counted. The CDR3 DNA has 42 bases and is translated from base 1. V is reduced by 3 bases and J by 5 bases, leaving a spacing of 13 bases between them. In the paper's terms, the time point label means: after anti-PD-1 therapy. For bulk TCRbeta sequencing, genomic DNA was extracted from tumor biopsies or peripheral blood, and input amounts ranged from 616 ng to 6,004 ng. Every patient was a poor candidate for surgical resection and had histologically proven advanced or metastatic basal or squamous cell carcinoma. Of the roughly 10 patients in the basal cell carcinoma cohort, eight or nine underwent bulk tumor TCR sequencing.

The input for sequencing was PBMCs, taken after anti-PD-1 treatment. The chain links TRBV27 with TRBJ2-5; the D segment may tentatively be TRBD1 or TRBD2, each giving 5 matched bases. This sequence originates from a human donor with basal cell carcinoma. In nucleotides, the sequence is TGTGCCAGCAGTTTCTCGCGTTGGGGGGAGACCCAGTACTTC. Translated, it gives CASSFSRWGETQYF.